This TCR beta chain came from a study of T cell changes during pregnancy in multiple sclerosis. The assay was immunoSEQ multiplex PCR, and TCRdb's table has in-frame clones only and misses some. The sample includes 35,000 to 45,000 clones, roughly 90% of them seen just once. Looked up from germline, CDR1 is MNHNS and CDR2 is SASEGT. The CDR3 length is 15 residues. V was clipped by 7 bases and J by 4 bases; unmatched bases: 12. This chain uses TRBV6-1 with TRBJ1-2; 7 nucleotides align to TRBD1. This specimen consisted of CD4+ T cells from peripheral blood mononuclear cells, obtained in the third trimester of pregnancy. The clonotype originates from a female donor with multiple sclerosis, enrolled in a pregnancy study. CDR3 sequence reads: CASTEALGQFYGYTF. The DNA for the CDR3 is TGTGCCAGCACCGAAGCGCTGGGACAGTTCTATGGCTACACCTTC.